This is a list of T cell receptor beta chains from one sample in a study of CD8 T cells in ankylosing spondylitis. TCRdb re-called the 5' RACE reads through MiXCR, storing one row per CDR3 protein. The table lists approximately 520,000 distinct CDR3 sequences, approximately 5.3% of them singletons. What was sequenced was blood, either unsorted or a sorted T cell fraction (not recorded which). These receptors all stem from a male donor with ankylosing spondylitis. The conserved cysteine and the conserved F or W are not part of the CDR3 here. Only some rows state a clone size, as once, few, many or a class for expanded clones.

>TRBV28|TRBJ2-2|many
ASEPFQWQGTGELF
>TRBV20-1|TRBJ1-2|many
SPTRGANYGYT
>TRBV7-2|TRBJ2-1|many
ASSLSSGSSYNEQF
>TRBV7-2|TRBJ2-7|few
ASSPRSGASYEQY
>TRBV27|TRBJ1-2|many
ASSSRQQPPNYGYT
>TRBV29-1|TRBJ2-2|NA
SVAGQLNTGELF
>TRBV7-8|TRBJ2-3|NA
ASSLEAARRTDTQY
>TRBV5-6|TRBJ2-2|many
ASSLDPGPGELF
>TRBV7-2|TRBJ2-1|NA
ASSEGHSSYNEQF
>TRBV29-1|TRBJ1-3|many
SVRDRGENTIY
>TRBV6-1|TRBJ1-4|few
ASSPRAWKEKLF
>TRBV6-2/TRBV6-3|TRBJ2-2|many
ASSRSLRGRGTGELF
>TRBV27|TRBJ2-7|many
ASSPQGYYEQY
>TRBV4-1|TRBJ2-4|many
ASSPSGRRNIQY
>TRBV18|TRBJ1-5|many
ASSRTGEQPQH
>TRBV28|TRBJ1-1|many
ASSFNRALTEAF
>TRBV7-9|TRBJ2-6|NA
ASTRGTLEGANVLT
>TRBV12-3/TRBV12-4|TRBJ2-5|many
ASSPGEYRERETQY
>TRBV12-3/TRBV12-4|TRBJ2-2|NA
ASSSDDSNTGELF
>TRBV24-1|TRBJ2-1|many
ATSDPDKVLSYEQF
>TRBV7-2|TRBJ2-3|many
ASSYRGQVTDTQY
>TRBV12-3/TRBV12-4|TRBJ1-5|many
ASSLASSNQPQH
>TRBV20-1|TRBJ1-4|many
SARDGLPNEKLF
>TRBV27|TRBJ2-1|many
ASRGLGQGYNEQF
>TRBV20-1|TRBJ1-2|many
SASDPGGADGYT
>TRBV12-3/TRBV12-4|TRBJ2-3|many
ASIKAGAGNTDTQY
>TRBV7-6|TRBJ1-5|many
ASSLEAGTGQPQH
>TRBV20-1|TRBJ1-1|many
SASAGGRDTEAF
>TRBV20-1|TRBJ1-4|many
SALAGQGNEKLF
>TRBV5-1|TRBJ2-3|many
ASSYLPSGNSDTQY
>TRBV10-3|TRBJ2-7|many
AAGHDSYEQY
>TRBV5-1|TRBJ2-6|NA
ASYPSPNSGANVLT
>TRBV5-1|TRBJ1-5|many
ASSLVNPYRSNQPQH
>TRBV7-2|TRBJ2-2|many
ASKWGGSTGELF
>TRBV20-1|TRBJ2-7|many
SAVLTSGRSPYEQY
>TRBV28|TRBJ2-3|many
ASSLADTQY
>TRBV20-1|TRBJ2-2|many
SARDPGGGSMKELF
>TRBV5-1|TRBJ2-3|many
ASSWGIMTDTQY
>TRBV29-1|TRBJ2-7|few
SVALALSYEQY
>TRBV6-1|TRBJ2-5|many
ASSTGSLGETQY
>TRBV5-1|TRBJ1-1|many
ASSAGTRTEAF
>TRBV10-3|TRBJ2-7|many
AISEPGQGASYEQY
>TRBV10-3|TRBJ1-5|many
AISESGGQGNQPQH
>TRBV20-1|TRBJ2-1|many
SARSFNLAGNEQF
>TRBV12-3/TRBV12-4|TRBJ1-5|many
ASISAGTSNQPQH
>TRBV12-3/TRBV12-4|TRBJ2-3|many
ASSLPSSGGLTDTQY
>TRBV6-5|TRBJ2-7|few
ASSYDRETYEQY
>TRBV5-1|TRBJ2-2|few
ASSTGQTDAGELF
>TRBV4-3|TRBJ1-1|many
ASSQGSGVNTEAF
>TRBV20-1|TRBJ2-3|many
SAGAGGRTDTQY
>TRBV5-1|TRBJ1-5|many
ASSYDRGGQPQH
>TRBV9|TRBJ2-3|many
ASSVEGNTQY
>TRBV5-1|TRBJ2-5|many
ASSVGQVQETQY